This T cell receptor (beta chain) was sequenced during a study of cytomegalovirus exposure and HLA in healthy donors. PCR primers comprised 60 Vbeta and 13 Jbeta primers. Profiling relied on immunoSEQ multiplex PCR, and the TCRdb table lists in-frame clones only, not all of them. Of approximately 72,000 clones listed, over 50% are singletons. General study findings and limits: Indistinguishability led to the exclusion of some V segments, TRBV6-2 and TRBV6-3 included. An analysis was carried out at a later point. It showed that HLA-associated TCR beta chains were more clonally expanded than equally common non-associated chains. In a later analysis, about 17,000 TCR beta sequences were associated with HLA alleles at 0.05 false discovery rate.

With regard to this clone: The antigen is undetermined.

The CDR3 sequence is 16 residues long. The V end was cut by 4 bases, the J end by 2 bases, with 14 bases between. Germline loops: CDR1 LGHNA, CDR2 YSLEER. This sequence joins TRBV4-3 and TRBJ1-4, with D hard to call. The receptor was derived from a man aged 35-49 years in good health and CMV-seropositive. Sample: PBMCs. This CDR3 reads CASSPTGFSTNEKLFF. CDR3 coding DNA: TGCGCCAGCAGCCCGACGGGGTTTTCGACTAATGAAAAACTGTTTTTT.